This record concerns one T cell receptor beta chain sequence. CDR3 size: 14 residues. V was trimmed by 6 bases and J by 2 bases, leaving 11 bases between them. The germline CDR1 and CDR2 sequences are SGHRS and YFSETQ. The libraries were made with immunoSEQ v3.0 at survey level. Using immunoSEQ multiplex PCR, the repertoire was profiled, and TCRdb retains in-frame clones only, with some absent. The top ten clones hold approximately 14% of a sample with about 16,000 clones, 81% of them seen once. This sample is drawn from a study of long-term antiretroviral therapy in people with HIV. None of the participants with HIV were treated outside the United States.

The source was unsorted PBMCs, collected less than 1.3 years before starting antiretroviral therapy. The rearrangement links TRBV5-1 to TRBJ2-2; possibly TRBD1 for D (5 bases). The clonotype originates from a man aged 30 to 45 with HIV. CDR3: CASTPQGNTGELFF. For the CDR3, the DNA is TGCGCCAGCACACCTCAGGGTAACACCGGGGAGCTGTTTTTT.